Detailed here is one TCR beta chain. The sample comes from a study of blood T cell repertoires in COVID-19. Original methodology: Estimated nucleated cell counts came from reference gene primer amplification. The protocol was immunoSEQ multiplex PCR, while the TCRdb copy is restricted to in-frame clones and leaves out a portion. That table furnishes V, J and clone size, whereas the DNA furnished D and trimming. The sample lists over 80,000 clones; 79% were seen once. The CDR3 runs 14 residues. The trim removed 4 bases at V and 3 bases at J, leaving 5 bases unmatched. CDR1 and CDR2 from the germline V gene are SQVTM and ANQGSEA.

The sequencing input was peripheral blood. This TCR was sampled from a woman aged 80 or older with active or convalescent COVID-19. The chain recombines TRBV29-1 with TRBJ1-5; TRBD1 aligns across 8 bases. The CDR3 protein is CSVGQGADNQPQHF. As DNA, the CDR3 is TGCAGCGTTGGGCAGGGGGCAGACAATCAGCCCCAGCATTTT. Filled out from reference TRBV29-1 and TRBJ1-5, the complete variable domain reads SAVISQKPSRDICQRGTSLTIQCQVDSQVTMMFWYRQQPGQSLTLIATANQGSEATYESGFVIDKFPISRPNLTFSTLTVSNMSPEDSSIYLCSVGQGADNQPQHFGDGTRLSIL.